A selection of T cell receptor beta chains follows, all from one sample in a study of T-cell reconstitution after alpha-beta-depleted transplantation in children. In TCRdb, the PCR reads were re-called with MiXCR into one record per CDR3 protein. The data show approximately 220,000 distinct CDR3 sequences, about 15% seen once. The sample consisted of PBMCs, mostly from graft donor cells, taken 360 days after TCRalphabeta/CD19-depleted stem cell transplant. Receptor source: a male patient between 2 and 10 years old who had a stem cell transplant for acute lymphoblastic leukemia, so the T cells may come from the graft donor. The CDR3 runs from the conserved cysteine through the conserved F or W. The D gene is left open where the match is weak. The size of a clone is reported for some rows only, either as once, few or many, or as a class for expanded clones.

CDR3 protein | CDR3 DNA | clone size | J gene | D gene | V gene
CASSRPGRTDTDTQYF | TGTGCCAGCAGTCGTCCGGGGCGGACCGACACAGATACGCAGTATTTT | . | TRBJ2-3 | . | TRBV5-4
CASSSEDRGLETQYF | TGTGCCAGCAGCTCGGAGGACAGGGGGCTTGAGACCCAGTACTTC | few | TRBJ2-5 | TRBD1 | TRBV7-8
CASSLAAGGPSEQFF | TGCGCCAGCAGCTTGGCCGCGGGGGGGCCCAGTGAGCAGTTCTTC | few | TRBJ2-1 | TRBD2 | TRBV5-1
CASRTGQGGLGYTF | TGTGCCAGCAGGACGGGACAGGGGGGACTAGGCTACACCTTC | few | TRBJ1-2 | TRBD1 | TRBV7-9
CASSGGYYGYTF | TGTGCCAGCAGTGGGGGGTACTATGGCTACACCTTC | . | TRBJ1-2 | . | TRBV28
CASSSGTLNTIYF | TGCGCCAGCAGCTCCGGGACCTTAAACACCATATATTTT | few | TRBJ1-3 | . | TRBV5-1
CAISELGQPQHF | TGTGCCATCAGTGAACTAGGTCAGCCCCAGCATTTT | few | TRBJ1-5 | . | TRBV10-3
CASATSGSNQPQHF | TGTGCCAGTGCGACGAGTGGCTCCAATCAGCCCCAGCATTTT | . | TRBJ1-5 | . | TRBV19
CASSESGGWETQYF | TGTGCCAGCAGTGAAAGCGGGGGCTGGGAGACCCAGTACTTC | . | TRBJ2-5 | TRBD2 | TRBV2
CSARTSGGAEQFF | TGCAGTGCAAGGACTAGCGGGGGGGCTGAGCAGTTCTTC | few | TRBJ2-1 | TRBD2 | TRBV20-1
CASSKGEVQETQYF | TGTGCCAGCAGTAAAGGAGAAGTTCAAGAGACCCAGTACTTC | few | TRBJ2-5 | . | TRBV6-2/TRBV6-3
CASSYGTNGWDLTYEQYF | TGTGCCAGCAGTTACGGGACCAACGGGTGGGACCTCACCTACGAGCAGTACTTC | few | TRBJ2-7 | . | TRBV6-5
CATSDLDATLETQYF | TGTGCCACCAGTGATTTGGACGCGACCTTAGAGACCCAGTACTTC | few | TRBJ2-5 | . | TRBV24-1
CASSLTSGAGGYTF | TGTGCCAGCAGTTTAACGTCCGGGGCGGGTGGCTACACCTTC | many | TRBJ1-2 | . | TRBV12-3/TRBV12-4
CSATGGKNNQPQHF | TGCAGTGCTACAGGGGGAAAGAACAATCAGCCCCAGCATTTT | few | TRBJ1-5 | TRBD1 | TRBV20-1
CASSQDQAEQFF | TGTGCCAGCAGCCAAGATCAGGCAGAGCAGTTCTTC | . | TRBJ2-1 | . | TRBV4-2
CASSNRANNEKLFF | TGTGCCAGCTCGAACCGCGCCAATAATGAAAAACTGTTTTTT | . | TRBJ1-4 | . | TRBV12-3/TRBV12-4
CASSSPGQKQETQYF | TGTGCCAGCAGTTCCCCGGGACAGAAACAAGAGACCCAGTACTTC | few | TRBJ2-5 | TRBD1 | TRBV12-3/TRBV12-4
CASSSNTGLARYNEQFF | TGTGCCAGCAGCTCCAATACGGGACTGGCGAGATACAATGAGCAGTTCTTC | . | TRBJ2-1 | . | TRBV7-6
CASSSATFGGLRIQYF | TGTGCCAGCAGTTCTGCAACGTTTGGGGGCTTGAGGATTCAGTACTTC | many | TRBJ2-4 | . | TRBV28
CATTPVDPDTQYF | TGTGCCACCACCCCGGTGGACCCAGATACGCAGTATTTT | few | TRBJ2-3 | . | TRBV15
CASSVYEQYF | TGTGCCAGCAGCGTATACGAGCAGTACTTC | . | TRBJ2-7 | . | TRBV7-8
CASSSGLAQPQHF | TGTGCCAGCAGTTCCGGACTTGCCCAGCCCCAGCATTTT | . | TRBJ1-5 | . | TRBV6-2/TRBV6-3
CASSLTFRSNKYEQYF | TGTGCCAGCAGCTTAACATTCCGATCGAACAAATACGAGCAGTACTTC | few | TRBJ2-7 | . | TRBV7-3
CASSPFDRGGSYEQYF | TGTGCCAGCTCACCATTCGACAGGGGTGGAAGCTACGAGCAGTACTTC | . | TRBJ2-7 | TRBD1 | TRBV18
CASSPGTEYSNQPQHF | TGTGCCAGCAGCCCCGGGACAGAATATAGCAATCAGCCCCAGCATTTT | . | TRBJ1-5 | TRBD1 | TRBV7-2
CSARSTGSSGNTIYF | TGCAGTGCTAGAAGCACAGGGAGCTCTGGAAACACCATATATTTT | . | TRBJ1-3 | . | TRBV20-1
CASSFLAGAAYEQYF | TGTGCCAGCAGCTTCCTAGCGGGAGCAGCCTACGAGCAGTACTTC | . | TRBJ2-7 | TRBD2 | TRBV7-9
CASSLLPGIGAHNEQFF | TGTGCCAGCAGTTTACTCCCGGGAATAGGGGCCCACAATGAGCAGTTCTTC | . | TRBJ2-1 | . | TRBV6-2/TRBV6-3
CASSSFTGELFF | TGTGCCAGCAGTTCCTTTACCGGGGAGCTGTTTTTT | . | TRBJ2-2 | . | TRBV6-5
CASSLVPGQRTGELFF | TGTGCCAGCAGCTTAGTTCCGGGGCAGCGCACCGGGGAGCTGTTTTTT | many | TRBJ2-2 | . | TRBV7-2
CASSFSREEETQYF | TGCGCCAGCAGCTTCTCGCGGGAGGAGGAGACCCAGTACTTC | many | TRBJ2-5 | TRBD2 | TRBV5-1
CASSSPFSERGYNEQFF | TGTGCCAGCAGCTCGCCCTTTTCGGAGCGGGGTTACAATGAGCAGTTCTTC | few | TRBJ2-1 | TRBD2 | TRBV7-2
CASSIDRGGNQPQHF | TGTGCCAGCAGCATAGACAGGGGAGGCAATCAGCCCCAGCATTTT | . | TRBJ1-5 | TRBD1 | TRBV7-8
CASRPAGYNEQFF | TGTGCCAGCCGACCAGCGGGTTACAATGAGCAGTTCTTC | . | TRBJ2-1 | . | TRBV6-5
CASSPMGTAHSGANVLTF | TGTGCCAGCAGCCCTATGGGGACGGCGCACTCTGGGGCCAACGTCCTGACTTTC | . | TRBJ2-6 | . | TRBV7-3
CASSLAGGVNYNEQFF | TGCGCCAGCAGCTTGGCGGGCGGGGTAAACTACAATGAGCAGTTCTTC | many | TRBJ2-1 | . | TRBV5-1
CASSQARGLGYEQYF | TGTGCCAGCAGCCAAGCCAGGGGGCTTGGCTACGAGCAGTACTTC | . | TRBJ2-7 | TRBD1 | TRBV4-2
CASSLNGGSQGNEQFF | TGTGCCAGCAGCTTAAACGGGGGGAGTCAAGGTAATGAGCAGTTCTTC | few | TRBJ2-1 | TRBD2 | TRBV11-2
CASSEGQEETQYF | TGTGCCAGCAGTGAAGGCCAGGAAGAGACCCAGTACTTC | few | TRBJ2-5 | . | TRBV2
CASSLPGAGNTEAFF | TGTGCCAGCAGTTTACCAGGGGCCGGGAACACTGAAGCTTTCTTT | many | TRBJ1-1 | . | TRBV28
CASSPREPGMNTEAFF | TGTGCCAGCTCACCAAGGGAGCCGGGCATGAACACTGAAGCTTTCTTT | . | TRBJ1-1 | . | TRBV18
CASSIGVGGFHGYTF | TGTGCCAGCAGCATTGGGGTTGGGGGGTTCCATGGCTACACCTTC | . | TRBJ1-2 | . | TRBV7-6
CATSRDSGLFTGELFF | TGTGCCACCAGCAGAGATTCGGGCCTCTTTACTGGGGAGCTGTTTTTT | . | TRBJ2-2 | . | TRBV15
CASGRADDIYNEQFF | TGTGCCAGCGGGCGGGCAGATGATATCTACAATGAGCAGTTCTTC | few | TRBJ2-1 | . | TRBV7-8
CASSPRDPPLNEQFF | TGCGCCAGCAGCCCCCGGGACCCCCCCCTCAATGAGCAGTTCTTC | few | TRBJ2-1 | . | TRBV5-1
CASRGQHNEQFF | TGCGCCAGCAGAGGACAGCACAATGAGCAGTTCTTC | . | TRBJ2-1 | . | TRBV5-1
CASSYSSGYTQYF | TGTGCCAGCAGTTACTCGTCGGGGTATACGCAGTATTTT | few | TRBJ2-3 | . | TRBV6-2/TRBV6-3
CAWGKQGSGEQYF | TGTGCCTGGGGTAAACAGGGATCCGGCGAGCAGTACTTC | . | TRBJ2-7 | . | TRBV30
CAISVGLASQETQYF | TGTGCCATCAGCGTTGGACTAGCTTCCCAAGAGACCCAGTACTTC | many | TRBJ2-5 | TRBD2 | TRBV10-3